Below are 28 T cell receptor beta chains sequenced from a single sample in a study of regulatory T cells in long-lasting Graves disease. Relying on iRepertoire HTBI primers and Arm-PCR of CDR3 regions, the team built TCR beta libraries. TCRdb re-called the multiplex PCR reads through MiXCR, storing one row per CDR3 protein. This sample has approximately 400,000 distinct CDR3 sequences, with approximately 16% found just once. Time point meaning: newly diagnosed GD, antithyroid drugs for less than 3 months. The TCR library was made from RNA extracted from PBMCs. The data were also submitted as part of a second study, on T cells in Graves' hyperthyroidism and ophthalmopathy.

The sequencing here drew on peripheral blood mononuclear cells (PBMCs), taken at new diagnosis, from a patient treated with antithyroid drugs. Receptor source: a woman aged 40-49 years with Graves disease.

This chain connects TRBV27 to TRBJ1-6, with D unclear. CDR1 MNHEY and CDR2 SMNVEV come from the germline V gene (reference sequence). The CDR3 contains 14 residues. V was shortened by 2 bases and J by 7 bases, with 9 bases between the two germline ends. The CDR3 sequence is CASSLVGLNSPLHF. CDR3 sequence (DNA): TGTGCCAGCAGTTTAGTAGGTTTGAATTCACCCCTCCACTTT.

The sample holds many counts of this clonotype. The V gene is TRBV12-3 or TRBV12-4, the J gene TRBJ1-6; 7 bases line up with TRBD1. The V gene end was trimmed by 6 bases and the J gene end by 9 bases; junction bases not matched to a gene: 11. The CDR3 runs to 15 residues. The CDR3 bases are TGTGCCAGCAGGAGGACTCAGGGGGAAGCTTCACCCCTCCACTTT. Translation: CASRRTQGEASPLHF.

This clonotype has ten or more counts. The chain recombines TRBV3-1 with TRBJ1-2, with a tentative D call TRBD1 (5 bases). CDR1 is LGHDT and CDR2 is YNNKEL in the germline V gene (reference sequence). The V end was cut by 4 bases, the J end by 0 bases, with 9 bases between. The length of the CDR3 is 14 residues. Here the CDR3 reads CASSPGVTNYGYTF. CDR3 nucleotide sequence: TGTGCCAGCAGCCCGGGGGTGACTAACTATGGCTACACCTTC.

About this clonotype: Given a far larger clone just one base away, this is likely a sequencing read error. The chain uses TRBV24-1 and TRBJ2-5, with a possible D match to TRBD2 (6 bases). This CDR3 spans 15 amino acids. Germline loops: CDR1 KGHDR, CDR2 SFDVKD. The CDR3 is CATSDPGPEGNEQSF. CDR3 sequence (DNA): TGTGCCACCAGTGATCCGGGACCGGAGGGAAATGAGCAGTCCTTC.

This clonotype has ten or more counts. The J gene is TRBJ2-4, the V gene TRBV28, with D possibly TRBD1 on 6 matching bases. Germline lookup yields CDR1 MDHEN and CDR2 SYDVKM. V was trimmed by 5 bases and J by 7 bases, leaving 15 bases between them. The CDR3 spans 14 residues. CDR3 sequence reads: CASSLTGIGNIQYF. CDR3 nucleotides: TGTGCCAGCAGTCTAACAGGGATCGGGAACATTCAGTACTTC.

This clonotype was recorded many times. The rearrangement joins TRBV2 to TRBJ2-7, with D unresolved. V lost 1 base to trimming and J lost 1 base, with 8 bases between them. The CDR3 is 14 amino acids. Germline V gene sequence: CDR1 SNHLY, CDR2 FYNNEI. CDR3 region: CASSEEDRSYEQYF. The CDR3 region has the DNA TGTGCCAGCAGTGAAGAGGACCGATCCTACGAGCAGTACTTC. The whole variable domain, remainder taken from reference TRBV2 and TRBJ2-7, is EPEVTQTPSHQVTQMGQEVILRCVPISNHLYFYWYRQILGQKVEFLVSFYNNEISEKSEIFDDQFSVERPDGSNFTLKIRSTKLEDSAMYFCASSEEDRSYEQYFGPGTRLTVT.

The V call is TRBV5-5, the J call TRBJ2-2; TRBD2 matches at 8 bases. The CDR3 length is 15 residues. Germline assignment: CDR1 SGHKS and CDR2 YYEKEE (reference sequence). After removal of 4 bases from V and 6 bases from J, the junction contained 8 bases not matched to a gene. CDR3 in DNA: TGTGCCAGCAGCCCGCGGGGGGATGGCGCCGGGGAGCTGTTTTTT. It yields the protein CASSPRGDGAGELFF.

About this clonotype itself: This clone may be a read error of a much larger clone one base away. The CDR3: CASSDTSGSGANEKLFF. Here the CDR3 DNA reads TGTGCCAGCAGTGATACTTCAGGGTCAGGGGCTAATGAAAAACTGTTTTTT. The chain uses TRBV2 and TRBJ1-4; weak D call: TRBD1 (6 bases). The CDR3 spans 17 residues. The germline V and J ends were trimmed by 3 bases and 3 bases, with 17 bases remaining between them. The V gene's germline CDR1 is SNHLY and CDR2 FYNNEI.

This clonotype showed up just a few times. The chain combines TRBV19 with TRBJ2-5; 8 positions match TRBD1. CDR1 is LNHDA and CDR2 is SQIVND in the germline V gene (reference sequence). The CDR3 runs to 14 residues. The CDR3, as DNA: TGTGGCTCGTCCCGACAGGGGAGAGAAGAGACCCAGTACTTC. As protein: CGSSRQGREETQYF.

This clonotype was seen at least ten times. The V and J genes are TRBV6-1 and TRBJ2-2; D remains ambiguous. The germline gives CDR1 MNHNS, CDR2 SASEGT. V dropped 9 bases and J dropped 4 bases, with 12 bases sitting between them. The CDR3 totals 13 residues. DNA for the CDR3: TGTGCCAGTTCCCTGGGGATCACCGGGGAGCTGTTTTTT. Translation: CASSLGITGELFF.

This clonotype has ten or more counts. CDR3 nucleotide sequence: TGTGCCAGCACCCCCGGAAGCGGAAGCGGGAGGTTAAATACGCAGTATTTT. Protein sequence: CASTPGSGSGRLNTQYF. V usage is TRBV27 and J usage is TRBJ2-3; TRBD2 aligns across 9 bases. Trimming cost V 7 bases and J 7 bases; bases outside gene matches: 18. This CDR3 comprises 17 residues. CDR1 is MNHEY and CDR2 is SMNVEV in the germline V gene (reference sequence).

This sequence joins TRBV4-1 and TRBJ1-2; no clear D. CDR1 is MGHRA, CDR2 YSYEKL, per germline. Deletions cut 0 bases from V and 8 bases from J, with 16 bases between. The CDR3 has 15 residues. The CDR3 DNA reads TGCGCCAGCAGCCAAGATATCGGACCCAATTGGGGCTACACCTTC. This encodes CASSQDIGPNWGYTF.

This clonotype was observed many times. The J gene is TRBJ2-4, the V gene TRBV28, with D possibly being TRBD1 or TRBD2 (5 bases each). V lost 5 bases, J lost 5 bases, and 13 bases lay in between. CDR1 MDHEN and CDR2 SYDVKM come from the germline V gene. CDR3 length: 14 amino acids. The CDR3 loop reads CASSKGTLQNIQYF. The CDR3 nucleotides are TGTGCCAGCAGTAAGGGGACCCTCCAAAACATTCAGTACTTC.

This clonotype was detected many times. In DNA, the CDR3 is TGTGCCAGCAGTTTTGGACAGGGGGATTCTGAAGCTTTCTTT. Protein: CASSFGQGDSEAFF. The rearrangement links TRBV27 to TRBJ1-1; 10 nucleotides line up with TRBD1. V dropped 3 bases and J dropped 6; count of bases not matched to a gene: 4. Germline lookup yields CDR1 MNHEY and CDR2 SMNVEV (reference sequence). The CDR3 totals 14 residues.

As to this clonotype: This CDR3 is missing its conserved last phenylalanine or tryptophan, likely due to a read error. V is TRBV6-2 or TRBV6-3 and J is TRBJ2-1; 9 bases fit TRBD2. J gave up 3 bases and V 5 bases, and 8 bases lay outside the gene matches. Germline V gene data show CDR1 as MNHEY and CDR2 as SVGEGT. The CDR3 is 16 amino acids. This chain's CDR3 is CASSDLSGSGYNEQFL. The CDR3 region has the DNA TGTGCCAGCAGTGACCTTAGCGGGAGCGGCTACAATGAGCAGTTCCTC.

The sample holds a few counts of this clonotype. The chain recombines TRBV4-1 with TRBJ2-1; 8 bases map to TRBD2. This CDR3 spans 18 amino acids. Germline assignment: CDR1 MGHRA and CDR2 YSYEKL. After removal of 4 bases from V and 3 bases from J, the junction contained 14 bases not matched to a gene. The CDR3 region is CASSPSIEAGARYNEQFF. For the CDR3, the DNA is TGCGCCAGCAGCCCGTCGATTGAAGCGGGAGCCCGCTACAATGAGCAGTTCTTC.

The chain joins TRBV10-2 to TRBJ1-2; 8 bases are a match to TRBD1. The CDR3 runs to 15 residues. After removal of 5 bases from V and 4 bases from J, the junction contained 9 bases not matched to a gene. Germline lookup yields CDR1 WSHSY and CDR2 SAAADI. The CDR3, as DNA: TGCGCCAGCAGTAGTGACAGGGGAGGGTTCTATGGCTACACCTTC. It encodes CASSSDRGGFYGYTF.

The rearrangement links TRBV14 to TRBJ1-1; the D is unclear. The CDR3 runs 13 residues. Germline CDR1 reads SGHDN; CDR2 reads FVKESK. Trimming took 2 bases from V and 5 from J, leaving 9 bases between them. CDR3: CASSQSGWTEAFF. In nucleotides, the CDR3 is TGTGCCAGCAGCCAATCGGGCTGGACTGAAGCTTTCTTT.

The chain carries TRBV19 and TRBJ2-3; 10 positions match TRBD2. Per germline, CDR1 LNHDA and CDR2 SQIVND (reference sequence). The CDR3 is made up of 15 amino acids. The V segment lost 1 base and the J segment 4 bases; nucleotides outside the gene matches: 2. Here the CDR3 reads CASSIGAGGSDTQYF. CDR3 DNA sequence: TGTGCCAGTAGTATAGGAGCGGGAGGGTCAGATACGCAGTATTTT.

The genes are TRBV28 and TRBJ1-4; 9 nucleotides line up with TRBD1. Germline CDR1 is MDHEN and CDR2 is SYDVKM. V trimming: 6 bases; J trimming: 12 bases; junction bases outside the gene matches: 8. CDR3 length equals 13 residues. The CDR3 protein is CASSSGQGRQLFF. CDR3 nucleotides: TGTGCCAGCAGCTCCGGACAGGGGAGGCAACTGTTTTTT. The variable domain in full, completed from reference TRBV28 and TRBJ1-4, reads DVKVTQSSRYLVKRTGEKVFLECVQDMDHENMFWYRQDPGLGLRLIYFSYDVKMKEKGDIPEGYSVSREKKERFSLILESASTNQTSMYLCASSSGQGRQLFFGSGTQLSVL.

This chain links TRBV19 with TRBJ2-3; 9 bases line up with TRBD1. The trim removed 5 bases at V and 4 bases at J, leaving 7 bases unmatched. This CDR3 is 15 amino acids long. Germline assignment: CDR1 LNHDA and CDR2 SQIVND (reference sequence). The CDR3 nucleotides are TGTGCCAGTAGTGACCGGGACAGGGCGTCAGATACGCAGTATTTT. Translating gives CASSDRDRASDTQYF.

CDR3 region: CASSSGGAGVGRETQYF. The CDR3, as DNA: TGTGCCAGCAGCTCGGGGGGAGCAGGAGTGGGACGAGAGACCCAGTACTTC. V usage is TRBV7-2 and J usage is TRBJ2-5; TRBD2 aligns across 7 bases. Germline CDR1 is SGHTA and CDR2 is FQGNSA. V was pared by 4 bases and J by 4 bases, with 15 bases of the junction left unmatched. The CDR3 sequence is 17 residues long.

In its sample, this clonotype was seen many times. The DNA of the CDR3 is TGTGCCAGCAGCCAAGAAAGCGGATTCCCCGGGGAGCTGTTTTTT. Translated, it gives CASSQESGFPGELFF. The chain has TRBV14 and TRBJ2-2; a possible D gene is TRBD2 (5 bases). V was trimmed by 0 bases and J by 6 bases, leaving 11 bases between them. CDR1 and CDR2 (germline): SGHDN, FVKESK. This CDR3 spans 15 amino acids.

There are a few counts of this clonotype. The chain uses TRBV7-2 and TRBJ2-3, with D possibly being TRBD1 (6 bases). Trimming took off 5 bases at V and 5 bases at J, with 11 bases between the two ends. This CDR3 comprises 13 residues. Per the germline V gene, CDR1 is SGHTA and CDR2 is FQGNSA. As DNA, the CDR3 is TGTGCCAGCAGCCAACAGGGTAGAGATACGCAGTATTTT. Protein: CASSQQGRDTQYF.

The rearrangement links TRBV6-5 to TRBJ2-1; 7 nucleotides match TRBD1. The CDR3 covers 16 residues. Germline loops: CDR1 MNHEY, CDR2 SVGAGI. V dropped 2 bases and J dropped 2; count of bases not matched to a gene: 6. Here the CDR3 DNA reads TGTGCCAGCAGTTACCTATACAGGGGAACCTACAATGAGCAGTTCTTC. It translates to CASSYLYRGTYNEQFF.

J is TRBJ1-2 and V is TRBV9; weak D call: TRBD1 (5 bases). CDR1 is SGDLS and CDR2 is YYNGEE in the germline V gene. Trimming left V 4 bases short and J 2 bases short, with 15 bases between. This CDR3 comprises 15 residues. The CDR3: CASSQEKGLNYGYTF. As DNA, the CDR3 is TGTGCCAGCAGCCAAGAGAAGGGGTTGAACTATGGCTACACCTTC.

This clonotype was counted ten times or more. V and J are TRBV12-3 or TRBV12-4 and TRBJ2-1; 7 bases line up with TRBD2. The trim removed 7 bases at V and 6 bases at J, leaving 9 bases unmatched. CDR3 length equals 14 residues. The CDR3 region is CASISREGINEQFF. CDR3 coding DNA: TGTGCCAGCATATCGAGGGAGGGAATCAATGAGCAGTTCTTC.

This clonotype was observed many times. The chain combines TRBV28 with TRBJ1-5; 7 bases map to TRBD1. Trimming at V came to 6 bases and at J to 4 bases, leaving 6 bases not matched to a gene. Germline values: CDR1 MDHEN, CDR2 SYDVKM. CDR3 size: 14 residues. CDR3 sequence: CASRGTVRNQPQHF. DNA of the CDR3: TGTGCCAGCAGGGGGACAGTGCGGAATCAGCCCCAGCATTTT.